This T cell receptor beta chain comes out of a study of long-term antiretroviral therapy in people with HIV. Study-wide results and caveats: On ART adherence, viral resistance or therapy changes, no data were available. Post-treatment diversity went higher with ART but stayed below transplant donor controls. Pre-ART clonal expansion yielded clones that dominated the repertoire at all time points.

About this clone itself: Its antigen is still unknown.

This was the immunoSEQ v3.0 assay at survey level. TCRdb's copy holds only in-frame clones and misses some; the assay was immunoSEQ multiplex PCR. The sample holds tens of thousands of clones, roughly 84% seen once. Per donor, a minimum of one pre-ART and a minimum of two post-ART PBMC samples were available. This material consisted of unsorted PBMCs, taken 2 years after starting antiretroviral therapy. The TCR sequence derives from a man aged 50-59 years with HIV.

The CDR3 DNA is TGTGCCAGCAGCTTTGGGGCTGGAGAGCAGTTCTTC. Translating it yields CASSFGAGEQFF. The chain joins TRBV7-9 to TRBJ2-1, with D tentatively TRBD1 (5 bases). V was clipped by 3 bases and J by 10 bases, with 10 bases between them. CDR1 is SEHNR, CDR2 FQNEAQ, per germline (reference sequence). This CDR3 region has 12 residues.